One sample yielded the 3 T cell receptor beta chains listed below, sequenced in a study of monozygotic twins with inflammatory bowel disease. TCRdb re-called the 5' RACE reads; one entry per CDR3 protein, DNA not given. This listing includes 170,000 or so distinct CDR3 sequences. The material sequenced was blood. Receptors were obtained from a human donor with ulcerative colitis or Crohn's disease, or a healthy co-twin of an affected twin (not recorded which).

The chain carries TRBV28 and TRBJ2-7; TCRdb's D gene call, TRBD1, goes unchecked for lack of DNA. The CDR3 length is 13 residues. The germline V gene has CDR1 MDHEN and CDR2 SYDVKM. Here the CDR3 reads CASVKGGVNEQYF.

The V gene is TRBV12-3 or TRBV12-4, the J gene TRBJ1-3; with no DNA, the TCRdb D assignment of TRBD1 cannot be verified. This CDR3 is 14 amino acids long. This CDR3 reads CASSMSHSGNTIYF.

The gene calls are TRBV5-1 and TRBJ2-5; TCRdb's D gene call, TRBD1, goes unchecked for lack of DNA. Germline assignment: CDR1 SGHRS and CDR2 YFSETQ. There are 13 residues in the CDR3. CDR3 protein: CASSVIPGETQYF.